This T cell receptor (beta chain) was recorded in a study of blood T cell repertoires in COVID-19. CDR1 MGHRA and CDR2 YSYEKL come from the germline V gene. This CDR3 spans 15 amino acids. V lost 4 bases and J lost 7, with 20 bases in between. Participants came from about 23 US areas, aged roughly 18 to 90 years. Exposed participants encountered a COVID-19 case during the 2 weeks preceding study entry. This clone was counted between two and nine times. Clones were sequenced by immunoSEQ multiplex PCR, and TCRdb holds only the in-frame ones, with some missing. The sample consists of 250,000 or so clones, about 90% of them appearing once.

The chain links TRBV4-1 to TRBJ2-7; D might be TRBD1 (6 bases). The clonotype originates from a man aged 50-60 years who had been exposed to COVID-19. The sample consisted of PBMCs or T cells enriched from blood (not recorded which). CDR3 sequence (DNA): TGCGCCAGCAGCCGATTAGGGACAACCCAACGGGAGCAGTACTTC. Protein sequence: CASSRLGTTQREQYF.